These T cell receptor beta chains were read from a single sample in a study of blood T cell repertoires in COVID-19. TCRdb's table, derived via immunoSEQ multiplex PCR, lists solely in-frame clones and lacks some. The sample has 70,000 to 95,000 clones; over 75% are singletons. The sample consisted of peripheral blood. The receptor source for this set is a human donor in a cohort sampled during active COVID-19. CDR3s include the opening cysteine and the closing phenylalanine or tryptophan. The order of the fields is V gene, CDR3 length, J gene, clone size, D gene, CDR3 DNA, CDR3 protein. D genes are given only for firm matches. Size tells how often a clone was seen (once, few, many) or the class of an expanded clone, and some rows leave it out.

TRBV27	16	TRBJ2-7	NA	TRBD2	TGTGCCAGCAGTTTTGGGACTAGCGGGGGTCAGAACGAGCAGTACTTC	CASSFGTSGGQNEQYF
TRBV5-1	13	TRBJ2-7	many	NA	TGCGCCAGCAGCTTGGAGTGGGGGCGGAAGCAGTACTTC	CASSLEWGRKQYF
TRBV5-1	12	TRBJ2-5	NA	NA	TGCGCCAGCAGCTTTACCCAGGAGACCCAGTACTTC	CASSFTQETQYF
TRBV18	14	TRBJ2-1	NA	TRBD1	TGTGCCAGCTCACCACTGGACAGGGTTAAAGAGCAGTTCTTC	CASSPLDRVKEQFF
TRBV29-1	14	TRBJ1-2	NA	TRBD1	TGCAGCGCAGGGGGCCAGTTTACTAACTATGGCTACACCTTC	CSAGGQFTNYGYTF
TRBV6-2/TRBV6-3	16	TRBJ1-5	NA	TRBD1	TGTGCCAGCAGTTACTCAGACAGGGGGCGCGGTCAGCCCCAGCATTTT	CASSYSDRGRGQPQHF
TRBV5-1	15	TRBJ2-7	NA	TRBD1	TGCGCCAGCAGCCTGTTGATGGGACAGGGGGGCGAGCAGTACTTC	CASSLLMGQGGEQYF
TRBV27	18	TRBJ2-7	many	NA	TGTGCCAGCAGTGCGACACGAACCGGGACCCCAGCGGGTCGCGAGCAGTACTTC	CASSATRTGTPAGREQYF
TRBV7-9	14	TRBJ2-1	few	TRBD1	TGTGCCAGCAGCTCGTGGACAGGGGGGAATGAGCAGTTCTTC	CASSSWTGGNEQFF
TRBV5-4	14	TRBJ1-1	NA	NA	TGTGCCAGCCTTTTGGACAGTGTTTCCACTGAAGCTTTCTTT	CASLLDSVSTEAFF
TRBV18	20	TRBJ2-7	NA	TRBD2	TGTGCCAGCTCAGCGTCGACGGGACTAGCGGGGGGCCCAAGCTCCTACGAGCAGTACTTC	CASSASTGLAGGPSSYEQYF
TRBV7-3	17	TRBJ2-5	NA	NA	TGTGCCAGCTTCGCCTACTATCAGGGGTTATTAGAAGAGACCCAGTACTTC	CASFAYYQGLLEETQYF
TRBV7-2	16	TRBJ1-5	NA	NA	TGTGCCAGCAGCTGGAGGGGTGGGGGGAGAGATCAGCCCCAGCATTTT	CASSWRGGGRDQPQHF
TRBV11-2	13	TRBJ1-1	NA	NA	TGTGCCAGCAGTCCAGGGGTTTTAACTGAAGCTTTCTTT	CASSPGVLTEAFF
TRBV9	13	TRBJ2-7	NA	NA	TGTGCCAGCAGCGTATATCTACGGGGAGAGCAGTACTTC	CASSVYLRGEQYF
TRBV28	15	TRBJ1-2	NA	TRBD1	TGTGCCAGCAGCAGCACTGGGACAGCCAACTATGGCTACACCTTC	CASSSTGTANYGYTF
TRBV9	18	TRBJ1-1	NA	TRBD1	TGTGCCAGCAGCGTAGCCGGAGCCGGACAGGGAAGTGTCGCTGAAGCTTTCTTT	CASSVAGAGQGSVAEAFF
TRBV3-1/TRBV3-2	12	TRBJ2-7	NA	NA	TGTGCCAGCAGCCATGAATACGGCGAGCAGTACTTC	CASSHEYGEQYF
TRBV5-1	16	TRBJ2-2	NA	TRBD1	TGCGCCAGCAGCCCAGGGGACAGGGAAGGCACCGGGGAGCTGTTTTTT	CASSPGDREGTGELFF
TRBV6-5	15	TRBJ1-6	NA	NA	TGTGCCAGCAGTTACTCGACGGAGAGGAATTCACCCCTCCACTTT	CASSYSTERNSPLHF
TRBV28	15	TRBJ2-3	NA	TRBD1	TGTGCCAGCAGGGCGGGACAGGGTGGGACAGATACGCAGTATTTT	CASRAGQGGTDTQYF
TRBV5-5	15	TRBJ1-2	NA	TRBD1	TGTGCCAGCAGCTTGACTGGGACAGGGAACTATGGCTACACCTTC	CASSLTGTGNYGYTF
TRBV2	14	TRBJ1-4	few	TRBD1	TGTGCCAGCAGCGACAGGGTGCCTAATGAAAAACTGTTTTTT	CASSDRVPNEKLFF
TRBV10-2	16	TRBJ2-5	NA	NA	TGCGCCAGCAGTGAGCCCCCGGGGGTGATCCAAGAGACCCAGTACTTC	CASSEPPGVIQETQYF
TRBV7-3	16	TRBJ1-1	NA	NA	TGTGCCAGCAGCTCTCCCGGATGGGGGCTCGGCACTGAAGCTTTCTTT	CASSSPGWGLGTEAFF
TRBV7-9	14	TRBJ2-7	once	NA	TGTGCCAGCAGCTTCGGTGGGCTCTCCTACGAGCAGTACTTC	CASSFGGLSYEQYF
TRBV6-2/TRBV6-3	14	TRBJ1-1	NA	NA	TGTGCCAGCAGTTACCTCAGTTATGGCAATGAAGCTTTCTTT	CASSYLSYGNEAFF
TRBV6-2/TRBV6-3	14	TRBJ2-3	NA	NA	TGTGCCAGCAGTTACCACTCTAGCACAGATACGCAGTATTTT	CASSYHSSTDTQYF
TRBV4-3	17	TRBJ2-3	NA	TRBD2	TGCGCCAGCAGCACGAGGGTGGGTAGCGGGGTCACAGATACGCAGTATTTT	CASSTRVGSGVTDTQYF
TRBV4-3	18	TRBJ2-5	NA	TRBD2	TGCGCCAGCAGCCAAGAGTTAACCGGGGGGGATACTCAAGAGACCCAGTACTTC	CASSQELTGGDTQETQYF
TRBV5-1	15	TRBJ1-5	NA	TRBD1	TGCGCCAGCAGCTTACAGGGGGCAAGGGGACAGCCCCAGCATTTT	CASSLQGARGQPQHF
TRBV4-2	16	TRBJ1-4	NA	TRBD1	TGTGCCAGCAGCCAAGAATATTGGCAGGGGGCGAGAAAACTGTTTTTT	CASSQEYWQGARKLFF
TRBV3-1/TRBV3-2	14	TRBJ2-3	NA	NA	TGTGCCAGCAGCCTTGAGCTACTCACAGATACGCAGTATTTT	CASSLELLTDTQYF
TRBV5-4	13	TRBJ1-4	NA	NA	TGTGCCAGCAGCTTGGGAAGGGGTGAAAAACTGTTTTTT	CASSLGRGEKLFF
TRBV6-2/TRBV6-3	14	TRBJ1-1	NA	NA	TGTGCCAGCAGTCGCCCGACAGTCAACTATGAAGCTTTCTTT	CASSRPTVNYEAFF
TRBV11-1	13	TRBJ2-7	NA	NA	TGTGCCAGCAGCCCCCGGGAATCCTACGAGCAGTACTTC	CASSPRESYEQYF
TRBV5-1	18	TRBJ2-1	NA	TRBD2	TGCGCCAGCAGCTTGAACAGGGTTGGTAGCGGGGTTTACAATGAGCAGTTCTTC	CASSLNRVGSGVYNEQFF
TRBV5-1	13	TRBJ1-1	NA	NA	TGCGCCAGCAAGAGGGGGATGAACACTGAAGCTTTCTTT	CASKRGMNTEAFF
TRBV5-1	15	TRBJ1-4	NA	TRBD1	TGCGCCAGCAGCTTCAGCCAGGGGGTGGGCGAAAAACTGTTTTTT	CASSFSQGVGEKLFF
TRBV4-1	15	TRBJ1-5	NA	NA	TGCGCCAGCAGCCAAGATCCCGGTGGCAATCAGCCCCAGCATTTT	CASSQDPGGNQPQHF
TRBV10-3	15	TRBJ1-5	NA	TRBD1	TGTGCCACTCGAAACACGCAGGGGGGCGAACAGCCCCAGCATTTT	CATRNTQGGEQPQHF
TRBV11-2	16	TRBJ1-1	NA	NA	TGTGCCAGCAGCCCAGACCCGGGCGGGCTGAACACTGAAGCTTTCTTT	CASSPDPGGLNTEAFF
TRBV5-1	14	TRBJ2-7	NA	TRBD2	TGCGCCAGCAGCTTGGGCGGGGGGGACTACGAGCAGTACTTC	CASSLGGGDYEQYF
TRBV7-9	14	TRBJ2-2	NA	NA	TGTGCCAGCAGCCCCTGGAGACAGGCCGGGGAGCTGTTTTTT	CASSPWRQAGELFF
TRBV19	14	TRBJ2-7	NA	TRBD1	TGTGCGTTTCCAAGACAGGGGTCGGGAAACGAGCAGTACTTC	CAFPRQGSGNEQYF
TRBV7-2	15	TRBJ1-4	NA	NA	TGTGCCAGCAGCACCCGAGGGAGGGGCGGTGAAAAACTGTTTTTT	CASSTRGRGGEKLFF
TRBV6-2/TRBV6-3	16	TRBJ2-5	many	TRBD1	TGTGCCAGCAGTGCCTCTATCGGGACAGGGATTGAGACCCAGTACTTC	CASSASIGTGIETQYF